Listed below are T cell receptor beta chains from one sample, sequenced in a study of siplizumab effects on memory and regulatory T cells. The repertoire was sequenced with immunoSEQ multiplex PCR; TCRdb's copy has only in-frame clones and lacks some. Of over 60,000 clones detected, more than 80% appear once; the ten largest clones hold around 30%. The sequencing input was CD8+ T cells sorted from blood. Every receptor here comes from a human donor in good health. Each CDR3 is given with its conserved first and last residue. A D gene is named only where the DNA matches it firmly. Rows may omit the clone size; those that give it use once, few, many or a size class.

v_gene	abundance	d_gene	j_gene	CDR3aa	CDR3nt
TRBV25-1	-	-	TRBJ1-1	CASTPTGGTEAFF	TGTGCCAGTACACCAACGGGAGGCACTGAAGCTTTCTTT
TRBV19	once	-	TRBJ1-5	CASSTYGERSNQPQHF	TGTGCCAGTAGTACATATGGGGAACGGAGTAATCAGCCCCAGCATTTT
TRBV11-3	-	-	TRBJ1-1	CASSLKSVNTEAFF	TGTGCCAGCAGCTTAAAGTCGGTGAACACTGAAGCTTTCTTT
TRBV4-1	-	-	TRBJ2-1	CASSQEQGSSYNEQFF	TGCGCCAGCAGCCAAGAACAGGGAAGCTCCTACAATGAGCAGTTCTTC
TRBV11-2	-	-	TRBJ2-2	CASGTGGILNTGELFF	TGTGCCAGCGGTACGGGGGGCATATTGAACACCGGGGAGCTGTTTTTT
TRBV7-9	-	TRBD2	TRBJ2-1	CASSPPSGGGNEQFF	TGTGCCAGCAGCCCCCCGAGCGGGGGGGGCAATGAGCAGTTCTTC
TRBV5-1	-	-	TRBJ2-7	CASSLGDGAYEQYF	TGCGCCAGCAGCTTAGGGGACGGAGCCTACGAGCAGTACTTC
TRBV5-4	-	-	TRBJ2-7	CASSSRTDFYEQYF	TGTGCCAGCAGCTCCCGGACAGATTTCTACGAGCAGTACTTC
TRBV6-6	-	-	TRBJ2-7	CASSWRGTGYEQYF	TGTGCCAGCAGTTGGAGGGGGACGGGGTACGAGCAGTACTTC
TRBV4-1	-	-	TRBJ1-2	CASSPTRGGRNYGYTF	TGCGCCAGCAGCCCAACTCGGGGGGGTCGGAACTATGGCTACACCTTC
TRBV27	-	-	TRBJ2-7	CASSSGRYYEQYF	TGTGCCAGCAGTTCGGGCAGATATTACGAGCAGTACTTC
TRBV4-1	-	TRBD1	TRBJ1-4	CASSQTGTGSNEKLFF	TGCGCCAGCAGCCAAACCGGGACAGGGTCTAATGAAAAACTGTTTTTT
TRBV5-1	-	-	TRBJ2-2	CASKTVTGELFF	TGCGCCAGCAAGACAGTCACCGGGGAGCTGTTTTTT
TRBV19	-	-	TRBJ1-5	CASSILPTVTGPTNPKPQHF	TGTGCCAGTAGTATTCTCCCTACCGTTACAGGGCCGACAAATCCAAAGCCCCAGCATTTT
TRBV4-1	-	-	TRBJ2-7	CASSQDRLANEQYF	TGCGCCAGCAGCCAAGATCGGCTAGCTAACGAGCAGTACTTC
TRBV6-4	-	-	TRBJ2-2	CASSDSSSGNTGELFF	TGTGCCAGCAGTGACTCGAGTTCAGGAAACACCGGGGAGCTGTTTTTT
TRBV18	-	TRBD1	TRBJ1-2	CASSPPTTGNGYTF	TGTGCCAGCTCACCACCGACGACAGGGAATGGCTACACCTTC
TRBV7-2	-	-	TRBJ2-7	CASSLLADTYEQYF	TGTGCCAGCAGCCTCCTGGCGGATACCTACGAGCAGTACTTC
TRBV11-2	once	-	TRBJ1-1	CASSDMGPGTEAFF	TGTGCCAGCAGCGATATGGGTCCGGGCACTGAAGCTTTCTTT
TRBV27	-	TRBD1	TRBJ2-7	CASSLIGQGSSEQYF	TGTGCCAGCAGTTTAATAGGACAGGGGTCTTCCGAGCAGTACTTC
TRBV5-4	-	-	TRBJ1-1	CASLEREGTEAFF	TGTGCCAGCCTTGAACGGGAGGGCACTGAAGCTTTCTTT
TRBV30	few	-	TRBJ2-2	CAWFDGNIRELFF	TGTGCCTGGTTTGACGGCAACATACGGGAGCTGTTTTTT